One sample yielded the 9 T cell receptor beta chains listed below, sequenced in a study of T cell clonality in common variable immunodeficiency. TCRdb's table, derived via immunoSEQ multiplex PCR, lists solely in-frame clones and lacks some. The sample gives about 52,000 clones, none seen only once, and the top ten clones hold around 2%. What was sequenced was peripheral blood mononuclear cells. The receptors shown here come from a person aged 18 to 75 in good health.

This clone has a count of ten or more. The CDR3 loop is CASSISGTDYEQYF. The sequenced CDR3 bases are TGTGCCAGTAGTATTAGCGGAACCGACTACGAG. The chain is built from TRBV19 and TRBJ2-7; weak D call: TRBD2 (6 bases). The read gets to within 3 residues of the CDR3 end, and the germline J gene fills in the rest. The germline gives CDR1 LNHDA, CDR2 SQIVND (reference sequence). The CDR3 length is 14 residues. V lost 3 bases, J lost 3 bases, and 12 bases lay in between.

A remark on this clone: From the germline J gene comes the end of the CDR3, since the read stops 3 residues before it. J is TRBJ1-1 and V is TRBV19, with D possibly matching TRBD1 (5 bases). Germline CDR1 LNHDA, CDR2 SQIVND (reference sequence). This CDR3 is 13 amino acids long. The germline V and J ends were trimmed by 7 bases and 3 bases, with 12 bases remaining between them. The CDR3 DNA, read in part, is TGTGCCAGTACCCTGGACACGGACACTGAA. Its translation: CASTLDTDTE. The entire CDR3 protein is CASTLDTDTEAFF.

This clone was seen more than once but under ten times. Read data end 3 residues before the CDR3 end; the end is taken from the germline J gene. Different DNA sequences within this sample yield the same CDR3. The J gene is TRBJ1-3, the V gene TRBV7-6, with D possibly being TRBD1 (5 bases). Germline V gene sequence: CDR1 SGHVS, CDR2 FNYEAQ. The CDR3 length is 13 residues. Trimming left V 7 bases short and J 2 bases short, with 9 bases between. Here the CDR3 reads CASMAGTGNTIYF. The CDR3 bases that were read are TGTGCCAGCATGGCAGGGACTGGAAACACC.

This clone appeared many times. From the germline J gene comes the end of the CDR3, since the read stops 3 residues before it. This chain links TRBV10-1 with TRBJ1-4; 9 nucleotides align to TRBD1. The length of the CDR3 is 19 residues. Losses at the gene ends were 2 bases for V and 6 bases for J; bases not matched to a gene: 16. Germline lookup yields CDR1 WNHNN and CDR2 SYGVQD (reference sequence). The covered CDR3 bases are TGCGCCAGCAGTGAGCCCCTGGGACAGGGCTGGGGCATTGATGAAAAA. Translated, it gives CASSEPLGQGWGIDEK. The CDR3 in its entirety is CASSEPLGQGWGIDEKLFF.

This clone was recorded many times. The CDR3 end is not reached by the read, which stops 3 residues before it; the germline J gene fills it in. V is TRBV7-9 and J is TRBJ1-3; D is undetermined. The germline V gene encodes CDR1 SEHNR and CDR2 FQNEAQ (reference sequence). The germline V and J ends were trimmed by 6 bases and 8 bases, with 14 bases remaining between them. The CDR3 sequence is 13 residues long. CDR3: CASRGPPRDTIYF. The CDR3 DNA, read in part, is TGTGCCAGCAGGGGCCCTCCGAGGGACACC.

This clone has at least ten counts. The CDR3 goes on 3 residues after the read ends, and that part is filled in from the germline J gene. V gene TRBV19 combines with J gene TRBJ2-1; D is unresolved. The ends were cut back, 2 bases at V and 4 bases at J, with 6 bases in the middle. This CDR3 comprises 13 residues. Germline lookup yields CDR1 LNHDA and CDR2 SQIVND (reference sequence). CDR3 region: CASSIREYNEQFF. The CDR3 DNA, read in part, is TGTGCCAGTAGTATACGCGAGTACAATGAG.

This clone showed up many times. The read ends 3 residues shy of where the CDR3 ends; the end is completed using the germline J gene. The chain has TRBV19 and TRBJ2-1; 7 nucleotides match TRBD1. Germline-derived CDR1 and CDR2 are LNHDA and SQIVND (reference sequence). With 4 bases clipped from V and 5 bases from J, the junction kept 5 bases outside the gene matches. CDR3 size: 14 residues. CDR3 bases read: TGTGCCAGTAGTACCGGGACAGCGCACAATGAG. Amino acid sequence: CASSTGTAHNE. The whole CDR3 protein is CASSTGTAHNEQFF.

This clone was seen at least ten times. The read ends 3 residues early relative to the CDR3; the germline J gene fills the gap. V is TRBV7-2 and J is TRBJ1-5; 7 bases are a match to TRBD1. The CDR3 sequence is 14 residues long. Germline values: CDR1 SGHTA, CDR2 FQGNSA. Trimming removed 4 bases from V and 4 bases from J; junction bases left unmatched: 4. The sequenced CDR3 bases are TGTGCCAGCAGCTCCTGGGACAGTAATCAGCCC. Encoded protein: CASSSWDSNQP. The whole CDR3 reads CASSSWDSNQPQHF.

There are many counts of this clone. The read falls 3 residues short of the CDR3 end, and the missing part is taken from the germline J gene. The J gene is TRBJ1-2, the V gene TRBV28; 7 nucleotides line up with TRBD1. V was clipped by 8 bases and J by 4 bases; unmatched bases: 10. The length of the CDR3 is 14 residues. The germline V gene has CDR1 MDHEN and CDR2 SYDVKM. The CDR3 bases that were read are TGTGCCAGCGACCTAGGGGGCGTGGGCTATGGC. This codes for CASDLGGVGYG. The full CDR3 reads CASDLGGVGYGYTF.